The following is a T cell receptor beta chain sequence with its context. The antigen remains undetermined. The data originate from a study of early T cells in non-severe SARS-CoV-2 infection. In the study overall: Chains were unpaired, as sequencing was done on bulk RNA from unsorted whole blood. General observations from the study: Private and CD4 specificities were missed by VDJdb matching, skewed to anti-spike CD8.

From germline, CDR1 is MNHEY and CDR2 SMNVEV (reference sequence). V was trimmed by 4 bases and J by 2 bases, leaving 13 bases between them. This CDR3 has 15 residues. Attachment of unique molecular identifiers was made to individual cDNA molecules. In TCRdb, the 5' RACE reads were re-called with MiXCR into one record per CDR3 protein. The sample records tens of thousands of distinct CDR3 sequences, roughly 5.6% being singletons. The source material was whole blood. This clonotype was sampled from an adult who was a healthcare worker with PCR-confirmed SARS-CoV-2 infection or an uninfected control (not recorded which). The V call is TRBV27, the J call TRBJ2-3, with D perhaps matching TRBD1 (6 bases). The CDR3 region has the DNA TGTGCCAGCAGTTCTGGGGGCCGGGACACAGATACGCAGTATTTT. It specifies CASSSGGRDTDTQYF.